The text below deals with one T cell receptor beta chain. Its antigen has not been determined. Base qualities are not recorded, but no much larger clone differs from it by a single base. The entry originates in a study of shared clonotypes between healthy human individuals (dated by TCRdb to about 2020). In the study overall: The cohort comprised a couple of women and a few men aged 18 to 49 years. For each donor, three plates each were used for CD4 naive and CD4 memory, two plates were used for CD8 naive, and one plate was used for CD8 memory. Blood TCR repertoires of about 5 healthy adults were deeply sequenced to estimate repertoire size and the extent of clonotype sharing between individuals. To increase sequencing depth and limit assay-specific biases, different laboratories used diverse techniques to prepare libraries and sequence TCR repertoires. Each donor's leukapheresis produced roughly between roughly 0.85 and 9 billion PBMCs.

CD8 naive samples were CD45RO-negative cells positively selected for CCR7, giving a CD45RA+CCR7+ population that excluded TemRA cells. Donors were healthy HIV-negative adults with no recently reported acute infections or vaccinations. Every donor was a Caucasian adult residing in Nashville, Tennessee, USA. Blood was obtained by leukapheresis, after which PBMCs were separated by Ficoll-Histopaque density gradient centrifugation and cryopreserved in liquid nitrogen vapor phase. Purity and quantity of every magnetically sorted T cell population were checked by analytical flow cytometry. Each sorted fraction had its genomic DNA isolated and then quantified by UV absorbance on a Nanodrop 2000c. Using the deep immunoSEQ assay, multiplex PCR amplified TCR CDR3 regions from genomic DNA. Extracted genomic DNA from each cell subset was distributed evenly across all wells of several immunoSEQ 96-well plates, and each plate was treated as a replicate. For sorted subsets, about 200 ng genomic DNA, equal to 25,000 to 35,000 T cell genomes, was loaded into each replicate PCR. Purified libraries were measured with a Qubit 3.0 fluorometer, size-checked on a Bioanalyzer 2100, and measured again with the KAPA Library Quantification kit. Each immunoSEQ 96-well plate was sequenced on its own single-read 150-cycle Illumina NextSeq 550 flow cell. For the original study's pipeline: Because only junctional sequences without quality scores were contained in the immunoSEQ output, filtering matching that applied to full-length reads could not be performed. Sequences were annotated with PyIR, a Python wrapper for IgBLAST v1.9, using IMGT germline references to assign V/J genes and CDR3. Reads were removed for weak V/J assignments (E-value above 1e-6), missing CDR3, stop codons, out-of-frame junctions, or ambiguous translated residues. A V3J clonotype was defined by an identical inferred V gene, J gene, and CDR3 amino acid sequence. Percentage overlap between repertoires was calculated by dividing the number of shared unique clonotypes by the size of the smaller repertoire. Three approaches were used to assess repertoire richness: RTK rarefaction, the Chao1 estimator, and Recon v2.1 estimates of unobserved clonotypes. OLGA was used to compute generation probabilities for all TCRbeta clonotypes that the gDNA method yielded from several donors. As stored in TCRdb, this immuneACCESS dataset retains in-frame rearrangements with V and J assigned. A fraction of the clones does not appear; measured against another copy, unresolved V genes explain less than half of the discrepancy, and the remainder lacks a known reason. V and J calls and clone size are given by that table; D and trimming were obtained from the DNA. The sample has about 1,800,000 clones on record, roughly 94% of them singletons. 1.2% of the sample lies in the top ten.

Reading the germline V gene gives CDR1 SGHTA and CDR2 FQGNSA. Cut back by 5 bases and 2 bases, the V and J ends lie 9 bases apart. From its cysteine to its phenylalanine, the CDR3 spans 14 amino acids. The retained sequence is limited to the CDR3, 42 bases, with the frame set at the first base. Results and caveats for the whole study, not just this receptor: When four donors were compared, the shared fraction of clonotypes was roughly 5% for naive CD4, around 3.6% for naive CD8, about 2.5% for memory CD4, and roughly 0.43% for memory CD8. Even with the large sequencing depth, rarefaction of the sorted-subset datasets indicated that sequencing was incomplete. Larger estimated clonotype richness was generally found for naive subsets than for memory subsets. Pairwise subsampling indicated that sequencing depth was expected to affect the degree of clonotype sharing among donors. Because the study included only a small number of donors, the genetic and exposure-history diversity represented was limited. Clonotypes shared by all four sorted-subset donors showed higher generation probabilities than non-shared clonotypes. Only blood was sampled, and tissue TCR repertoires likely differ from those in blood.

Sequencing was done on a sample of naive CD8+ T cells sorted from blood. The cell subset or site label corresponds to: CD45RA+CCR7+. The chain was built from TRBV7-2 and TRBJ2-2, with the D gene too uncertain to name. This TCR derives from a man aged 18 to 35 in good health. The DNA sequence reads TGTGCCAGCAGCCCGATGCAAAACACCGGGGAGCTGTTTTTT. It encodes CASSPMQNTGELFF.